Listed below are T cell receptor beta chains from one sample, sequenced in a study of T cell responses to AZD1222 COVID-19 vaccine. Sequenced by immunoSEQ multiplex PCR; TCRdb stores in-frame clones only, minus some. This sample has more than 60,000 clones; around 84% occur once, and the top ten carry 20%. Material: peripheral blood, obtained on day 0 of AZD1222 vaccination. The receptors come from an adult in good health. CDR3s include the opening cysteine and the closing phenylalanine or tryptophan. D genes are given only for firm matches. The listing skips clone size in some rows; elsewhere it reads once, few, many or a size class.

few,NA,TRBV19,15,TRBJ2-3,TGTGCCAGTAGTGGGCAGGGGTCTTTTTGGGATACGCAGTATTTT,CASSGQGSFWDTQYF
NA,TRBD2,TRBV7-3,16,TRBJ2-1,TGTGCCAGCAGCTTATACGGCGGGAGGGCCAGGAATGAGCAGTTCTTC,CASSLYGGRARNEQFF
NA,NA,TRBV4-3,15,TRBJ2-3,TGCGCCAGCAGCTCCTGGGGCGGAGGAACAGATACGCAGTATTTT,CASSSWGGGTDTQYF
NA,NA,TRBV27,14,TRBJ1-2,TGTGCCAGCAGTTTAAATCCAGGGTTCTATGGCTACACCTTC,CASSLNPGFYGYTF
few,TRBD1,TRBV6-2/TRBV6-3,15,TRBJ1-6,TGTGCCAGCAGCCGGACAGGGGGCGTTTGGTCACCCCTCCACTTT,CASSRTGGVWSPLHF
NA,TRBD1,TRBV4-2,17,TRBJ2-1,TGTGCCAGCAGCCCTGACAACCCGGACAGGGGGGACAATGAGCAGTTCTTC,CASSPDNPDRGDNEQFF
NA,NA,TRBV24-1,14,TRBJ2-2,TGTGCCACCAGTGATTTCCCTAACACCGGGGAGCTGTTTTTT,CATSDFPNTGELFF
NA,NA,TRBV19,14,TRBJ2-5,TGTGCCAGTAGTATACAGATAGGTGGGAGGACCCAGTACTTC,CASSIQIGGRTQYF
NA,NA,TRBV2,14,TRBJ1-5,TGTGCCACGGGACGTGGGGCGAACAATCAGCCCCAGCATTTT,CATGRGANNQPQHF
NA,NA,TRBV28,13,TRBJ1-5,TGTGCCAGCAGGGCCCCTTCCAATCAGCCCCAGCATTTT,CASRAPSNQPQHF
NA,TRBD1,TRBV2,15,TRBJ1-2,TGTGCCAGCAGTTCAAACAGGGGCACATCATATGGCTACACCTTC,CASSSNRGTSYGYTF
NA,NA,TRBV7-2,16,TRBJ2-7,TGTGCCAGCAGCTCAATCTCCGGGACTCCCTCCTACGAGCAGTACTTC,CASSSISGTPSYEQYF
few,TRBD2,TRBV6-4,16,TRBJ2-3,TGTGCCAGCAGTGTAAGCGGGACCCTGGACACAGATACGCAGTATTTT,CASSVSGTLDTDTQYF
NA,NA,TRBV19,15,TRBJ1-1,TGTGCCAGTAGTATCGGGGCCTCCTTTGACACTGAAGCTTTCTTT,CASSIGASFDTEAFF
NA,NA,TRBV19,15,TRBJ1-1,TGTGCCAGTAGTTTGGGAGGGGGGCGACGGACTGAAGCTTTTTTT,CASSLGGGRRTEAFF
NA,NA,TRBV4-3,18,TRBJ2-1,TGCGCCAGCAGCCAAGAAACCGGCGGGCCTAACTCCTACAATGAGCAGTTCTTC,CASSQETGGPNSYNEQFF
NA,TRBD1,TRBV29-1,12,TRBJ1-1,TGCAGCGTTATGACAGGGGACACTGAAGCTTTCTTT,CSVMTGDTEAFF
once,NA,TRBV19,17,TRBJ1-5,TGTGCCAGTAGTTTGTTGGGGAAATGGGTCACGGATCAGCCCCAGCATTTT,CASSLLGKWVTDQPQHF
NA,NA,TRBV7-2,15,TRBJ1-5,TGTGCCAGCAGCCCTCAGGGGAATAGCAATCAGCCCCAGCATTTT,CASSPQGNSNQPQHF
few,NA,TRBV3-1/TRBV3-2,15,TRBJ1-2,TGTGCCAGCAGCCAAAATGGGGTAAACAACTATGGCTACACCTTC,CASSQNGVNNYGYTF
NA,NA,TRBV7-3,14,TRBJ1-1,TGTGCCAGCAGTGGACAGACCGAGCCTGTTGAAGCTTTCTTT,CASSGQTEPVEAFF
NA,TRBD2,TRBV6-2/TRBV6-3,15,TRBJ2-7,TGTGCCAGCAGTAGGGTTAGGAGCGGGGCCTACGAGCAGTACTTC,CASSRVRSGAYEQYF
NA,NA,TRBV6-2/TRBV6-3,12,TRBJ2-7,TGTGCCAGCAGTTACGGGACACGCGAGCAGTACTTC,CASSYGTREQYF
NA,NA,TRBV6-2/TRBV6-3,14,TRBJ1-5,TGTGCCAGCAGTTACGGACATAGCAATCAGCCCCAGCATTTT,CASSYGHSNQPQHF
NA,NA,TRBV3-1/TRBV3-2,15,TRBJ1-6,TGTGCCAGCAGCCACGGGTCGTACAGGCAATCACCCCTCCACTTT,CASSHGSYRQSPLHF